This record looks at one T cell receptor (beta chain) sequence and its context. Its target antigen remains unknown. No clone much larger than this one lies a single base away; base qualities are absent. The data were taken from a study of T cell repertoires in ileal Crohn's disease (dated by TCRdb to the late 2010s). Describing the broader study: At the time of surgery, around 38% of patients were active smokers, and the median duration of disease was 6.5 to 8.5 years. Every patient underwent surgery because of a complication, which was stricturing disease in 61% of cases and penetrating disease in about 39%. Postoperative therapy was given to about half of the patients, with thiopurines administered to over 10 patients and anti-TNF agents administered to 15 to 20 patients. The TCR repertoire was analysed in about 50 patients with Crohn's disease drawn from a prospective multicentre cohort. The study was conducted in parallel with a multicentre cohort built to find predictors of early endoscopic recurrence after ileocolonic resection. A Rutgeerts score above i0 was used to define endoscopic postoperative recurrence. A total of 170 or so mucosal samples from about 57 patients were sequenced, collected from several sites on the surgical specimen and at postoperative endoscopy.

Adults with ileal or ileocolonic Crohn's disease for whom ileocolonic resection was indicated were considered eligible. Whole ileal mucosal biopsies were stored frozen at -80°C before DNA extraction. Genomic DNA was isolated from frozen whole biopsies using a TRizol-based method, and the DNA was quantified with a NanoDrop 2000 spectrophotometer. The germline V gene (reference sequence) gives CDR1 as LNHDA and CDR2 as SQIVND. The V and J ends are trimmed by 6 bases and 0 bases, leaving 18 bases between them. The CDR3 measures 17 amino acids from cysteine to phenylalanine. Only the CDR3 DNA is retained, 51 bases long and in frame from the first base. Five hundred nanograms of biopsy DNA per sample were submitted for commercial TCRB immunosequencing. Adaptive Biotechnology amplified CDR3 regions from genomic DNA with a two-step multiplex PCR that controlled for amplification bias. Primers covering every V and J gene segment were used in the first PCR, while barcodes and Illumina adapters were added in the second PCR. CDR3 libraries were sequenced on an Illumina instrument. Per the source publication's procedure: The analysis drew on both the pipelines supplied by the vendor and custom analysis of the raw data in R/Bioconductor running R version 3.3.0. Clonality, which ranges from 0 to 1, was calculated as the inverse of the normalised Shannon entropy across all productive clones. High-frequency clones were defined as the share of the repertoire occupied by the top 100 clones, with only clones passing a 95% confidence test being retained. Repertoire diversity was measured with the Simpson index, and overlap between samples was measured with the Morisita-Horn index. The table comes from immuneACCESS by way of TCRdb, which keeps in-frame sequences with V and J called. Part of the clones is missing from these tables; in studies checked, under half for an unresolved V gene and the rest for unknown reasons. V and J calls and clone size are those listed in that table; D and trimming were worked out from the DNA. In this sample the table shows approximately 15,000 clones, around four fifths of which occur a single time. The ten largest clones take up approximately 6.9% of the sample.

The paper as a whole reports these results and caveats: Only a subgroup of patients, of unstated size, had mucosal CD4 and CD8 T cells sorted and sequenced. Higher percentages of high-frequency clones at the time of surgery were linked to endoscopic recurrence, and every patient with clonality above 26.8% (18/57) had recurrence. Compared with CD4 T cells, sorted CD8 T cells contained more high-frequency clones, which suggests that the mucosal expansions were mostly CD8. A significantly higher proportion of clonal expansions was observed in active smokers at surgery than in non-smokers (about 25% vs 18%, p=0.02).

Sequenced: ileal tissue. The sequence links TRBV19 to TRBJ2-4, with the D gene not confidently named. The clonotype originates from an adult with Crohn's disease. CDR3 reads: CASSQTRLGLAKNIQYF. The DNA sequence is given as TGTGCCAGTAGCCAAACACGTTTGGGCTTAGCCAAAAACATTCAGTACTTC.